This record concerns one T cell receptor beta chain sequence. V dropped 0 bases and J dropped 4 bases, with 16 bases sitting between them. Germline V lookup: CDR1 LGHDT, CDR2 YNNKEL (reference sequence). CDR3 size: 17 residues. The entry originates in a study of blood T cell repertoires in COVID-19. In the study overall: Samples taken during acute and convalescent COVID-19 were collected in the United States, Italy and Spain. PBMCs, B-cell-depleted T cells, or T cells were the source of the cDNA or gDNA that made up the material.

Authors' processing steps: The authors estimated nucleated cell counts from reference gene primer amplification. Measured with immunoSEQ multiplex PCR; TCRdb has only the in-frame clones, and not every one. V and J calls and clone size are those listed in that table; D and trimming were worked out from the DNA. This sample has 45,000 to 70,000 clones, with about 86% found just once. The rearrangement uses TRBV3-1 (or the pseudogene TRBV3-2) and TRBJ2-1; D is perhaps TRBD2 (7 bases). Material for sequencing was peripheral blood. This TCR was sampled from a woman older than 75 with active or convalescent COVID-19. The CDR3 protein is CASSQDPGGLLYNEQFF. For the CDR3, the DNA is TGTGCCAGCAGCCAAGATCCGGGGGGCCTCCTATACAATGAGCAGTTCTTC.